A single sample is the source of the 27 T cell receptor beta chains below, sequenced in a study of blood T cell repertoires in COVID-19. Libraries were prepared by immunoSEQ multiplex PCR; TCRdb keeps only in-frame clonotypes and omits some of them. Here the sample spans some 280,000 clones, about 91% being singletons. The sample was peripheral blood. The receptors shown here come from a woman aged 55-75 years with acute or convalescent COVID-19.

The rearrangement joins TRBV6-2 or TRBV6-3 to TRBJ2-2, with TRBD2 matching 10 bases. Germline-derived CDR1 and CDR2 are MNHEY and SVGEGT. Losses at the gene ends were 6 bases for V and 2 bases for J; bases not matched to a gene: 18. The CDR3 runs 20 residues. The CDR3 protein is CASSPGTSASGGFNTGELFF. In nucleotides, the CDR3 is TGTGCCAGCAGCCCCGGGACTAGCGCATCCGGTGGATTCAACACCGGGGAGCTGTTTTTT.

This clone was detected only once. The chain has TRBV6-1 and TRBJ2-7, with 7 bases lining up with TRBD1. The CDR3 consists of 14 residues. Germline assignment: CDR1 MNHNS and CDR2 SASEGT. Losses at the gene ends were 3 bases for V and 2 bases for J; bases not matched to a gene: 4. The CDR3 nucleotides are TGTGCCAGCAGTGATTCCGGGACAGCCTACGAGCAGTACTTC. Protein product: CASSDSGTAYEQYF.

The gene calls are TRBV30 and TRBJ2-7; the match to TRBD2 covers 8 bases. Germline CDR1 GTSNPN, CDR2 SVGIG (reference sequence). This CDR3 is 14 amino acids long. With 0 bases clipped from V and 6 bases from J, the junction kept 7 bases outside the gene matches. In DNA, the CDR3 is TGTGCCTGGAGTGTAGGTGGGAGCGGGGGCGAGCAGTACTTC. Its translation is CAWSVGGSGGEQYF.

The chain carries TRBV27 and TRBJ2-1; TRBD2 might be the D (5 bases). In germline, CDR1 is MNHEY, CDR2 SMNVEV (reference sequence). The CDR3 is 13 amino acids. Trimming left V 2 bases short and J 6 bases short, with 8 bases between. CDR3 protein: CASSLLARNEQFF. CDR3 sequence (DNA): TGTGCCAGCAGTTTACTAGCACGCAATGAGCAGTTCTTC.

The genes are TRBV10-2 and TRBJ2-3; D is unclear. The CDR3 is 13 amino acids. The germline CDR1 and CDR2 sequences are WSHSY and SAAADI. Trimming took off 8 bases at V and 3 bases at J, with 12 bases between the two ends. The CDR3 nucleotides are TGCGCCAGCTTGAGCTCCTTAACAGATACGCAGTATTTT. This sequence encodes CASLSSLTDTQYF.

V is TRBV28 and J is TRBJ1-4; 7 positions match TRBD1. The germline CDR1 and CDR2 sequences are MDHEN and SYDVKM. CDR3 length: 19 residues. V lost 6 bases, J lost 0 bases, and 16 bases stayed unmatched. As DNA, the CDR3 is TGTGCCAGCAGCGTAGACAGGGCCCCCGTTCCTGCAACTAATGAAAAACTGTTTTTT. This translates into CASSVDRAPVPATNEKLFF.

The chain combines TRBV9 with TRBJ2-6; 7 bases map to TRBD1. Germline CDR1 and CDR2: SGDLS and YYNGEE. This CDR3 contains 15 residues. The V and J ends lost 4 bases and 0 bases, in that order; junction bases with no gene match: 1. Written as DNA, the CDR3 is TGTGCCAGCAGCTGGACAGGCTCTGGGGCCAACGTCCTGACTTTC. Amino acid sequence: CASSWTGSGANVLTF.

V is TRBV24-1 and J is TRBJ2-5, with a tentative D call TRBD1 (5 bases). This CDR3 is built from 15 residues. CDR1 KGHDR and CDR2 SFDVKD come from the germline V gene. V was clipped by 3 bases and J by 3 bases, with 13 bases between them. The CDR3 protein is CATSDPTVGKETQYF. As DNA, the CDR3 is TGTGCCACCAGTGATCCGACAGTGGGGAAAGAGACCCAGTACTTC.

The chain carries TRBV19 and TRBJ2-1, with 10 positions matching TRBD2. V dropped 3 bases and J dropped 6; count of bases not matched to a gene: 5. The CDR3 totals 15 residues. From germline, CDR1 is LNHDA and CDR2 SQIVND (reference sequence). This chain's CDR3 is CASSILPSGGNEQFF. The CDR3 nucleotides are TGTGCCAGTAGTATCCTTCCTAGCGGGGGCAATGAGCAGTTCTTC.

The CDR3 nucleotides are TGCGCCAGCGGGTCCGGGACTAGCGGGGGCTACGAGCAGTACTTC. It specifies CASGSGTSGGYEQYF. V gene TRBV5-1 combines with J gene TRBJ2-7; 14 nucleotides align to TRBD2. Trimming removed 7 bases from V and 3 bases from J; junction bases left unmatched: 6. The germline V gene has CDR1 SGHRS and CDR2 YFSETQ. The CDR3 spans 15 residues.

The rearrangement uses TRBV28 and TRBJ1-2; the match to TRBD1 covers 8 bases. Germline CDR1 is MDHEN and CDR2 is SYDVKM. The junction had 7 bases not matched to a gene; V was cut back by 6 bases and J by 4 bases. The CDR3 has 14 amino acids. This chain's CDR3 is CASRQGGTAYGYTF. Here the CDR3 DNA reads TGTGCCAGCAGACAGGGGGGCACGGCCTATGGCTACACCTTC.

The rearrangement joins TRBV9 to TRBJ2-3, with 12 bases matching TRBD2. V dropped 5 bases and J dropped 2; count of bases not matched to a gene: 3. This CDR3 region has 15 residues. Germline lookup yields CDR1 SGDLS and CDR2 YYNGEE. The CDR3 coding sequence is TGTGCCAGCAGTGGACTAGCGGGGTACACAGATACGCAGTATTTT. As protein: CASSGLAGYTDTQYF.

The chain is built from TRBV19 and TRBJ2-2; the D gene is possibly TRBD2 (7 bases). Germline V gene sequence: CDR1 LNHDA, CDR2 SQIVND (reference sequence). The CDR3 loop spans 14 amino acids. The ends were cut back, 9 bases at V and 4 bases at J, with 15 bases in the middle. The DNA for the CDR3 is TGTGCCAGCACAGGGAGGGTGGGCACCGGGGAGCTGTTTTTT. It codes for CASTGRVGTGELFF.

V and J are TRBV28 and TRBJ1-1, with 7 bases lining up with TRBD1. V lost 6 bases to trimming and J lost 7 bases; unmatched junction nucleotides: 11. From germline, CDR1 is MDHEN and CDR2 SYDVKM. This CDR3 is 14 amino acids long. The CDR3 protein is CASRNRGLRFEAFF. The CDR3 coding sequence is TGTGCCAGCAGGAACAGGGGTCTTAGGTTTGAAGCTTTCTTT.

This chain joins TRBV7-2 and TRBJ1-1, with a tentative D call TRBD1 (5 bases). The CDR3 length is 14 residues. The V gene's germline CDR1 is SGHTA and CDR2 FQGNSA. V gave up 9 bases and J gave up 1 base, with 15 bases separating them. The CDR3 DNA sequence: TGTGCCAGTAGTCCGGTCAGGGCGAACACTGAAGCTTTCTTT. As protein: CASSPVRANTEAFF.

The V call is TRBV28, the J call TRBJ1-1; D not resolved. V was shortened by 7 bases and J by 3 bases, with 6 bases between the two germline ends. Germline loops: CDR1 MDHEN, CDR2 SYDVKM. This CDR3 is built from 11 residues. The CDR3 coding sequence is TGTGCCAGCACCCTTTACACTGAAGCTTTCTTT. This gives the protein CASTLYTEAFF.

CDR3 protein: CASSFPGGKNTGELFF. The CDR3 nucleotides read TGTGCCAGCAGCTTCCCGGGGGGAAAGAACACCGGGGAGCTGTTTTTT. The chain couples TRBV13 to TRBJ2-2, with 7 positions matching TRBD2. The CDR3 is 16 residues long. CDR1 PRHDT and CDR2 FYEKMQ come from the germline V gene (reference sequence). The trim removed 3 bases at V and 1 base at J, leaving 5 bases unmatched.

The chain uses TRBV19 and TRBJ1-3; D remains unclear. CDR3 length: 12 amino acids. Trimming took 8 bases from V and 0 from J, leaving 5 bases between them. Germline V gene data show CDR1 as LNHDA and CDR2 as SQIVND (reference sequence). CDR3 bases: TGTGCCAGTTCGGTCTCTGGAAACACCATATATTTT. Protein sequence: CASSVSGNTIYF.

This clone occurred a few times. The chain uses TRBV25-1 and TRBJ2-3, with 12 bases identical to TRBD2. Trimming cost V 1 base and J 8 bases; bases outside gene matches: 4. The length of the CDR3 is 15 residues. Germline V gene lookup returns CDR1 MGHDK and CDR2 SYGVNS. For the CDR3, the DNA is TGTGCCAGCAGTGAATCCACTAGCGGGAGGACTACGCAGTATTTT. Its translation is CASSESTSGRTTQYF.

The chain is built from TRBV11-2 and TRBJ2-2; D is undetermined. CDR1 and CDR2 (germline): SGHAT, FQNNGV. The V end lost 1 base, the J end lost 4 bases, and 10 bases lay between the germline ends. The CDR3 runs to 15 residues. The CDR3 nucleotides read TGTGCCAGCAGCTTAGCAACAGCAACCACCGGGGAGCTGTTTTTT. Translating gives CASSLATATTGELFF.

This chain uses TRBV7-2 with TRBJ2-2; 9 bases match TRBD2. Losses at the gene ends were 5 bases for V and 7 bases for J; bases not matched to a gene: 14. The CDR3 is 17 amino acids. Germline V gene data show CDR1 as SGHTA and CDR2 as FQGNSA. Written as DNA, the CDR3 is TGTGCCAGCAGCCCAGTGGGTTTAGCGGGAGACGTCGGGGAGCTGTTTTTT. It specifies CASSPVGLAGDVGELFF.

CDR3 region: CASSQSTSFGTNTQYF. The CDR3 DNA reads TGTGCCAGCAGCCAATCGACTAGCTTTGGGACGAATACGCAGTATTTT. The rearrangement links TRBV13 to TRBJ2-3; 7 bases map to TRBD2. Germline assignment: CDR1 PRHDT and CDR2 FYEKMQ (reference sequence). Trimming removed 5 bases from V and 7 bases from J; junction bases left unmatched: 15. CDR3 size: 16 residues.

The chain carries TRBV29-1 and TRBJ1-5; maybe TRBD1 (5 bases). Germline CDR1 is SQVTM and CDR2 is ANQGSEA. The V end was cut by 6 bases, the J end by 5 bases, with 14 bases between. CDR3 length: 13 amino acids. The CDR3 sequence: CSVAAGSDQPQHF. As DNA, the CDR3 is TGCAGCGTGGCGGCAGGGTCGGATCAGCCCCAGCATTTT. The full variable domain, rest sourced from reference TRBV29-1 and TRBJ1-5, is SAVISQKPSRDICQRGTSLTIQCQVDSQVTMMFWYRQQPGQSLTLIATANQGSEATYESGFVIDKFPISRPNLTFSTLTVSNMSPEDSSIYLCSVAAGSDQPQHFGDGTRLSIL.

The CDR3 coding sequence is TGTGCCAGCAGTTTAACGGGGGTTGACAATCAGCCCCAGCATTTT. Residues: CASSLTGVDNQPQHF. The rearrangement joins TRBV28 to TRBJ1-5; TRBD1 might be the D (5 bases). Between the trimmed V and J ends, which lost 2 bases and 3 bases, there was a span of 11 bases. The CDR3 runs to 15 residues. Germline CDR1 and CDR2: MDHEN and SYDVKM.

The rearrangement links TRBV5-1 to TRBJ2-2; no reliable D call. V was clipped by 0 bases and J by 6 bases, with 6 bases between them. The CDR3 extends over 13 amino acids. CDR1 is SGHRS, CDR2 YFSETQ, per germline. The CDR3, as DNA: TGCGCCAGCAGCTTGGGTGCGGCCGGGGAGCTGTTTTTT. This gives the protein CASSLGAAGELFF.

The rearrangement links TRBV10-3 to TRBJ1-4, with 7 bases aligning to TRBD1. V lost 11 bases and J lost 4; bases outside the gene matches: 13. The germline V gene encodes CDR1 ENHRY and CDR2 SYGVKD. This CDR3 comprises 15 residues. The chain's CDR3 is CASRAGGLLNEKLFF. The CDR3 DNA reads TGTGCCTCGAGGGCAGGGGGGCTTCTTAATGAAAAACTGTTTTTT.

This clone has just one count. The chain uses TRBV5-1 and TRBJ1-6; 9 bases fit TRBD1. V trimming: 5 bases; J trimming: 6 bases; junction bases outside the gene matches: 6. This CDR3 comprises 15 residues. In germline, CDR1 is SGHRS, CDR2 YFSETQ. The CDR3 bases are TGCGCCAGCAGACCGGACAGGGGAGGTAATTCACCCCTCCACTTT. Its translation is CASRPDRGGNSPLHF.